These 23 T cell receptor beta chains originate from one sample sequenced in a study of blood T cell repertoires in COVID-19 (dated by TCRdb to between 2020 and 2021). The protocol used for the library was the immunoSEQ multiplex PCR assay. This immuneACCESS table, as held by TCRdb, lists in-frame sequences with V and J called but not all clones. Of the missing ones, under half trace to an unresolved V gene in checked studies; the others have no known cause. The sample table contains 200,000 or so clones; only one count was recorded for about 80% of them. The ten largest clones take up approximately 1.4% of the sample. Material for sequencing was PBMCs or T cells enriched from blood (not recorded which). Receptors originate from a woman between 40 and 50 years old with acute COVID-19.

The genes are TRBV18 and TRBJ2-7; 9 bases fit TRBD1. Trimming cost V 1 base and J 3 bases; bases outside gene matches: 7. CDR3 length: 16 amino acids. The germline V gene encodes CDR1 KGHSH and CDR2 LQKENI. The CDR3 spells CASSPQGTGIDYEQYF. The DNA of the CDR3 is TGTGCCAGCTCACCACAGGGGACAGGGATTGACTACGAGCAGTACTTC.

This chain's CDR3 is CASRTSGSGGELFF. The CDR3 bases are TGTGCCAGCAGGACTAGCGGGAGCGGCGGGGAGCTGTTTTTT. The V gene is TRBV28, the J gene TRBJ2-2, with 12 bases lining up with TRBD2. V trimming: 6 bases; J trimming: 7 bases; junction bases outside the gene matches: 3. This CDR3 has 14 residues. Germline loops: CDR1 MDHEN, CDR2 SYDVKM.

The J gene is TRBJ2-5, the V gene TRBV7-3; maybe TRBD1 (6 bases). Per germline, CDR1 SGHTA and CDR2 FQGTGA. CDR3 length: 13 amino acids. Trimming pared 2 bases from V and 4 bases from J, leaving 8 bases between. The CDR3 coding sequence is TGTGCCAGCAGCTTACACAGGGCAGAGACCCAGTACTTC. It is translated as CASSLHRAETQYF.

This sequence joins TRBV6-1 and TRBJ1-2; D gene unclear. The CDR3 covers 13 residues. Trimming took off 2 bases at V and 4 bases at J, with 8 bases between the two ends. CDR1 is MNHNS, CDR2 SASEGT, per germline. This CDR3 reads CASSEQVLYGYTF. Here the CDR3 DNA reads TGTGCCAGCAGTGAACAGGTGCTCTATGGCTACACCTTC.

The genes are TRBV5-4 and TRBJ2-1; TRBD2 matches at 9 bases. V lost 5 bases, J lost 3 bases, and 9 bases stayed unmatched. The germline V gene encodes CDR1 SGHNT and CDR2 YYREEE (reference sequence). This CDR3 has 16 amino acids. CDR3 bases: TGTGCCAGCAGTCCCACAGCGGGAGGTGGCTACAATGAGCAGTTCTTC. The encoded protein is CASSPTAGGGYNEQFF.

The V and J genes are TRBV3-1 (or the pseudogene TRBV3-2) and TRBJ2-6; TRBD1 aligns across 7 bases. Trimming took 7 bases from V and 2 from J; bases not matched to a gene: 11. This CDR3 spans 17 amino acids. The V gene's germline CDR1 is LGHDT and CDR2 YNNKEL (reference sequence). The CDR3 reads CASTMTGFLAGANVLTF. CDR3 coding DNA: TGTGCCAGCACCATGACAGGGTTCCTCGCTGGGGCCAACGTCCTGACTTTC.

This chain joins TRBV6-5 and TRBJ1-4, with 7 bases lining up with TRBD1. The CDR3 is made up of 15 amino acids. V was pared by 6 bases and J by 4 bases, with 8 bases of the junction left unmatched. The germline CDR1 and CDR2 sequences are MNHEY and SVGAGI. CDR3 residues: CASRDPGGFNEKLFF. The CDR3 DNA reads TGTGCCAGCAGAGACCCAGGGGGTTTTAATGAAAAACTGTTTTTT.

The genes are TRBV30 and TRBJ1-2; TRBD1 matches at 8 bases. The CDR3 consists of 16 residues. Trimming cost V 0 bases and J 7 bases; bases outside gene matches: 13. CDR1 is GTSNPN, CDR2 SVGIG, per germline (reference sequence). CDR3 sequence reads: CAWSVSHPDRGVGYTF. In nucleotides, the CDR3 is TGTGCCTGGAGTGTATCCCACCCAGACAGGGGAGTTGGCTACACCTTC.

The rearrangement joins TRBV19 to TRBJ1-5; D remains unclear. Germline values: CDR1 LNHDA, CDR2 SQIVND (reference sequence). V lost 6 bases and J lost 1, with 7 bases in between. The CDR3 consists of 13 residues. DNA of the CDR3: TGTGCCAGTAGCCTTATAAGCAATCAGCCCCAGCATTTT. Translating gives CASSLISNQPQHF.

The genes are TRBV7-8 and TRBJ1-2, with TRBD1 identical over 8 bases. Trimming at V came to 2 bases and at J to 0 bases, leaving 2 bases not matched to a gene. Germline lookup yields CDR1 SGHVS and CDR2 FQNEAQ. The CDR3 extends over 15 amino acids. The chain's CDR3 is CASSLQGAANYGYTF. CDR3 DNA: TGTGCCAGCAGCTTACAGGGGGCGGCTAACTATGGCTACACCTTC.

The chain links TRBV27 to TRBJ1-1; tentative D call: TRBD1 (6 bases). The CDR3 sequence is 17 residues long. Germline loops: CDR1 MNHEY, CDR2 SMNVEV (reference sequence). V was trimmed by 4 bases and J by 1 base, leaving 19 bases between them. CDR3 sequence reads: CASSSGVGGATNTEAFF. The CDR3 nucleotides are TGTGCCAGCAGTTCCGGGGTGGGGGGGGCTACGAACACTGAAGCTTTCTTT.

This clone appeared a single time. The CDR3 reads CAISDGGTSNQPQHF. In DNA, the CDR3 is TGTGCCATCAGTGATGGGGGGACTAGCAATCAGCCCCAGCATTTT. The rearrangement uses TRBV10-3 and TRBJ1-5; a weak D match, TRBD1 (5 bases). CDR1 is ENHRY and CDR2 is SYGVKD in the germline V gene. There are 15 residues in the CDR3. V lost 3 bases to trimming and J lost 0 bases, with 9 bases between them.

The chain is built from TRBV11-2 and TRBJ2-6, with 7 bases that match TRBD1. The CDR3 has 19 residues. The V gene end was trimmed by 5 bases and the J gene end by 1 base; junction bases not matched to a gene: 14. Germline loops: CDR1 SGHAT, CDR2 FQNNGV. The CDR3 region is CASSRGVDRAPSGANVLTF. For the CDR3, the DNA is TGTGCCAGCAGCAGGGGTGTTGACAGGGCCCCTTCTGGGGCCAACGTCCTGACTTTC. The complete variable domain, with remaining parts taken from reference TRBV11-2 and TRBJ2-6, reads EAGVAQSPRYKIIEKRQSVAFWCNPISGHATLYWYQQILGQGPKLLIQFQNNGVVDDSQLPKDRFSAERLKGVDSTLKIQPAKLEDSAVYLCASSRGVDRAPSGANVLTFGAGSRLTVL.

The V call is TRBV15, the J call TRBJ1-1; D gene ambiguous. This CDR3 has 14 residues. Germline V lookup: CDR1 LNHNV, CDR2 YYDKDF (reference sequence). Trimming took off 3 bases at V and 1 base at J, with 9 bases between the two ends. CDR3 nucleotide sequence: TGTGCCACCAGCAGTAGAGTCTCGAACACTGAAGCTTTCTTT. This sequence encodes CATSSRVSNTEAFF.

The rearrangement links TRBV19 to TRBJ2-1, with D perhaps matching TRBD2 (7 bases). The CDR3 loop spans 13 amino acids. Germline CDR1 LNHDA, CDR2 SQIVND (reference sequence). The V and J ends lost 9 bases and 3 bases respectively, with 12 bases between them. The CDR3 region has the DNA TGTGCCAGAGGGCGGGGGCACTACAATGAGCAGTTCTTC. It yields the protein CARGRGHYNEQFF. The whole variable domain, filled in from reference TRBV19 and TRBJ2-1, reads DGGITQSPKYLFRKEGQNVTLSCEQNLNHDAMYWYRQDPGQGLRLIYYSQIVNDFQKGDIAEGYSVSREKKESFPLTVTSAQKNPTAFYLCARGRGHYNEQFFGPGTRLTVL.

The J gene is TRBJ1-6, the V gene TRBV19, with no clear D. V was cut by 9 bases and J by 10 bases, with 16 bases left in between. In germline, CDR1 is LNHDA, CDR2 SQIVND (reference sequence). This CDR3 is 13 amino acids long. The CDR3 DNA reads TGTGCCAGCGCCGGGAGTATCGCCTCACCCCTCCACTTT. Translated: CASAGSIASPLHF.

This sequence joins TRBV7-8 and TRBJ1-6; no definite D call. Germline V lookup: CDR1 SGHVS, CDR2 FQNEAQ. V was pared by 3 bases and J by 6 bases, with 12 bases between. The CDR3 spans 15 residues. The CDR3 region is CASSFMSVPNSPLHF. The CDR3 DNA follows: TGTGCCAGCAGCTTTATGTCGGTCCCTAATTCACCCCTCCACTTT.

The chain couples TRBV19 to TRBJ1-2; no clear D gene. V was cut by 9 bases and J by 6 bases, with 14 bases left in between. CDR3 size: 12 residues. Germline V gives CDR1 LNHDA, CDR2 SQIVND (reference sequence). The CDR3 DNA reads TGTGCCAGCTCGGCGCGGGGTGATGGCTACACCTTC. Translated, it gives CASSARGDGYTF.

The V and J genes are TRBV5-5 and TRBJ1-1, with D uncertain. Germline CDR1 and CDR2: SGHKS and YYEKEE (reference sequence). The CDR3 spans 15 residues. The V end lost 4 bases, the J end lost 0 bases, and 13 bases lay between the germline ends. The CDR3 region is CASSIGGTLNTEAFF. As DNA, the CDR3 is TGTGCCAGCAGCATAGGAGGCACACTGAACACTGAAGCTTTCTTT.

With regard to this clone: Other DNA sequences from this sample encode an identical CDR3 as well. The V and J genes are TRBV6-4 and TRBJ1-6; TRBD1 aligns across 8 bases. The CDR3 is 15 residues long. Trimming at V came to 0 bases and at J to 7 bases, leaving 2 bases not matched to a gene. The germline CDR1 and CDR2 sequences are MRHNA and SNTAGT. CDR3 residues: CASSDSTGGNSPLHF. For the CDR3, the DNA is TGTGCCAGCAGTGACTCCACAGGGGGAAATTCACCCCTCCACTTT.

A remark on this clone: The junction departs from germline at one end; a sequencing error may be responsible. The chain couples TRBV7-9 to TRBJ1-6; 9 bases are a match to TRBD1. There are 15 residues in the CDR3. Germline V CDR1 and CDR2: SEHNR, FQNEAQ (reference sequence). CDR3 bases: TGTGCCAGCAGCCTAACCGGGACAGGGACTTCACCTCTCCACTTT. Translating it yields CASSLTGTGTSPLHF.

The rearrangement joins TRBV3-1 (or the pseudogene TRBV3-2) to TRBJ1-2, with 7 nucleotides matching TRBD1. Per the germline V gene, CDR1 is LGHDT and CDR2 is YNNKEL (reference sequence). This CDR3 contains 12 residues. The V and J ends lost 3 bases and 6 bases, in that order; junction bases with no gene match: 1. CDR3 loop: CASSQGQNGYTF. In DNA form, the CDR3 reads TGTGCCAGCAGCCAGGGACAGAATGGCTACACCTTC.

This rearrangement joins TRBV7-6 to TRBJ2-3, with 8 bases that match TRBD2. CDR3 length: 15 residues. Germline trimming cut 6 bases from V and 6 bases from J; bases unmatched to any gene: 11. Germline CDR1 and CDR2: SGHVS and FNYEAQ. DNA for the CDR3: TGTGCCAGCAGTCCCGGACTAGCCCTTTGGGATACGCAGTATTTT. This encodes CASSPGLALWDTQYF.